This T cell receptor (beta chain) was sequenced in a study of T cells of healthy individuals. This clonotype was detected only once. Relative to the germline gene, one junction end is altered; a read error may explain this. This CDR3 comprises 12 residues. Looked up from germline, CDR1 is SQVTM and CDR2 is ANQGSEA. TCRdb re-derived calls from the 5' RACE reads in MiXCR, one entry per CDR3 protein. The sample yields about 60,000 distinct CDR3 sequences, 16% seen once. This TCR was recovered from a human donor in good health. V usage is TRBV29-1 and J usage is TRBJ2-5, with D tentatively TRBD1 (6 bases). In DNA, the CDR3 is TGCAGCGTGAACAGGGCTTCAGAGATCCAGTACTTC. Amino acid sequence: CSVNRASEIQYF.